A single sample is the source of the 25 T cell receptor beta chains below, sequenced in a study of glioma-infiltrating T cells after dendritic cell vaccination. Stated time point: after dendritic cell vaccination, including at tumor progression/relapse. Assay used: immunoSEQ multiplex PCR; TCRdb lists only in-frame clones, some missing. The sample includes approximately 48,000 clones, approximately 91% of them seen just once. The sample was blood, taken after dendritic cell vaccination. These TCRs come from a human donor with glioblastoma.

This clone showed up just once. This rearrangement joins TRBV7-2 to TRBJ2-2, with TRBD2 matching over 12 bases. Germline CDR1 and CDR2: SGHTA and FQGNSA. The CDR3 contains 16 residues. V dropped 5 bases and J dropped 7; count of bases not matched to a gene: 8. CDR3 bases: TGTGCCAGCAGCATGGGACTAGCGGGCCGGGGCGGGGAGCTGTTTTTT. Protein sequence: CASSMGLAGRGGELFF.

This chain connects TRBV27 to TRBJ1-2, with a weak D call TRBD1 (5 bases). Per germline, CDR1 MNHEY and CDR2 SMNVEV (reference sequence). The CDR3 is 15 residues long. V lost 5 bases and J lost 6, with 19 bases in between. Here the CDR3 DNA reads TGTGCCAGCAGTACTCAGGGCTCCGGTTTTCATGGCTACACCTTC. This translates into CASSTQGSGFHGYTF.

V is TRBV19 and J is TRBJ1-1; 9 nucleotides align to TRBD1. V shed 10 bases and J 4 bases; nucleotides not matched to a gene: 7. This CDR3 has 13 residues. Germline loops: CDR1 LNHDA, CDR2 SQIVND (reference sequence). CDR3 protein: CATGTGWSTEAFF. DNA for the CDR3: TGTGCCACAGGGACAGGGTGGAGCACTGAAGCTTTCTTT.

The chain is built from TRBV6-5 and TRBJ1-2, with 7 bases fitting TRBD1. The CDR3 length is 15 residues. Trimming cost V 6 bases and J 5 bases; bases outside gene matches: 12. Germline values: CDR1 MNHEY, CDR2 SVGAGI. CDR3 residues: CASSDTGAPGYGYTF. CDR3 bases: TGTGCCAGCAGCGATACAGGGGCCCCTGGGTATGGCTACACCTTC.

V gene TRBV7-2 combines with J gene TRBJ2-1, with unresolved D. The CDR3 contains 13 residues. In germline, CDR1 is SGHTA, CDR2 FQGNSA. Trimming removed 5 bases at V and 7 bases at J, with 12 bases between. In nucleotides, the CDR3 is TGTGCCAGCAGCCAACACGTTCTGAATGAGCAGTTCTTC. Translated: CASSQHVLNEQFF. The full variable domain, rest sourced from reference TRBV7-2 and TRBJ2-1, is GAGVSQSPSNKVTEKGKDVELRCDPISGHTALYWYRQSLGQGLEFLIYFQGNSAPDKSGLPSDRFSAERTGGSVSTLTIQRTQQEDSAVYLCASSQHVLNEQFFGPGTRLTVL.

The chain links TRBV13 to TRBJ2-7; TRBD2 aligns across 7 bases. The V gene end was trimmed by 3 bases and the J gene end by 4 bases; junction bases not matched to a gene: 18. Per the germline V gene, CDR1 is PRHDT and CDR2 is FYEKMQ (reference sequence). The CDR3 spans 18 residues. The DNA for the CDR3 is TGTGCCAGCAGCTTCTCTGTCCCGGGACTATCATATGGATACGAGCAGTACTTC. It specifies CASSFSVPGLSYGYEQYF.

This CDR3 reads CAWSQGSSYNSPLHF. The CDR3 coding sequence is TGTGCCTGGAGCCAGGGGAGCTCCTATAATTCACCCCTCCACTTT. The chain uses TRBV30 and TRBJ1-6, with a weak D call TRBD1 (6 bases). Per the germline V gene, CDR1 is GTSNPN and CDR2 is SVGIG (reference sequence). This CDR3 is built from 15 residues. V was clipped by 3 bases and J by 0 bases, with 9 bases between them.

The CDR3 DNA reads TGTGCCACGAAACCTACAGGGGAGCGTGAGCCCCAGCATTTT. The encoded protein is CATKPTGEREPQHF. V is TRBV10-3 and J is TRBJ1-5, with 7 positions matching TRBD1. CDR3 length: 14 residues. J lost 8 bases, V lost 10 bases, and 14 bases had no gene match. Germline assignment: CDR1 ENHRY and CDR2 SYGVKD.

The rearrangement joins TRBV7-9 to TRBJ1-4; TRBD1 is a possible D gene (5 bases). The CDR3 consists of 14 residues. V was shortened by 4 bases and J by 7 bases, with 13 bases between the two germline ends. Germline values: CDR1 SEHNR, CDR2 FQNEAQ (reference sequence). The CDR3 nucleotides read TGTGCCAGCAGCTCACCCGGGGGTGGTGAAAAACTGTTTTTT. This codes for CASSSPGGGEKLFF.

DNA for the CDR3: TGTGCCAGCAGCCCGTCCCCTAGCGGGAGTCCCCAAGAGACCCAGTACTTC. Residues: CASSPSPSGSPQETQYF. This chain links TRBV7-3 with TRBJ2-5, with 10 bases matching TRBD2. The CDR3 spans 17 residues. V was clipped by 5 bases and J by 1 base; unmatched bases: 10. In germline, CDR1 is SGHTA, CDR2 FQGTGA.

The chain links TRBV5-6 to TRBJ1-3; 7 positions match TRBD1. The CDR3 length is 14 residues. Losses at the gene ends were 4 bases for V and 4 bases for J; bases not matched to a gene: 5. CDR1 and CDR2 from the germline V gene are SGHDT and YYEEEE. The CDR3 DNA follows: TGTGCCAGCAGCACCGGACAGGTGGGAAACACCATATATTTT. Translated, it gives CASSTGQVGNTIYF.

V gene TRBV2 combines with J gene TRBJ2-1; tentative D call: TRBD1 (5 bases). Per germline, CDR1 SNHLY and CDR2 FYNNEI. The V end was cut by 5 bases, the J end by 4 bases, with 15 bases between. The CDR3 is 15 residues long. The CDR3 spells CASSQQVVTYNEQFF. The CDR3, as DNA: TGTGCCAGCAGTCAACAGGTGGTAACGTACAATGAGCAGTTCTTC.

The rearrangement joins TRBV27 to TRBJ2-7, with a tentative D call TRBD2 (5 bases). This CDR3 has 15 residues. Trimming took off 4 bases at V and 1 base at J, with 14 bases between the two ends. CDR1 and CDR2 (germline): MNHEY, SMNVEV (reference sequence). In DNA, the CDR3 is TGTGCCAGCAGTTCGTCGGGGAAAGGGTCCTACGAGCAGTACTTC. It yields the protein CASSSSGKGSYEQYF.

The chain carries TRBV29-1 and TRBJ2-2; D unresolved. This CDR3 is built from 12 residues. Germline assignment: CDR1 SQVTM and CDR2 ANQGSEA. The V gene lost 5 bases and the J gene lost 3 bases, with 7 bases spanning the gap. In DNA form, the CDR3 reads TGCAGCGTTAGACTGGACACCGGGGAGCTGTTTTTT. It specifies CSVRLDTGELFF.

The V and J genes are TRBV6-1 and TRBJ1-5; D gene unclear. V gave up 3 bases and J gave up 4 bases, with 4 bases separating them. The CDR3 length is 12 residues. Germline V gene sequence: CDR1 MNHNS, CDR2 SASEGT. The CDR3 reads CASSDRNQPQHF. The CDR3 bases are TGTGCCAGCAGTGACAGAAATCAGCCCCAGCATTTT.

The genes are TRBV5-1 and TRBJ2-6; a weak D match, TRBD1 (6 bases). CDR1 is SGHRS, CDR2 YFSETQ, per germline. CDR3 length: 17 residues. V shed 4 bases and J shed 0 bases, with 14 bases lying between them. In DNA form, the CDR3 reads TGCGCCAGCAGCGGGGGACCAGGGGACTCTGGGGCCAACGTCCTGACTTTC. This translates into CASSGGPGDSGANVLTF. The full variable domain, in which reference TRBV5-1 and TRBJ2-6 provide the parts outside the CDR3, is KAGVTQTPRYLIKTRGQQVTLSCSPISGHRSVSWYQQTPGQGLQFLFEYFSETQRNKGNFPGRFSGRQFSNSRSEMNVSTLELGDSALYLCASSGGPGDSGANVLTFGAGSRLTVL.

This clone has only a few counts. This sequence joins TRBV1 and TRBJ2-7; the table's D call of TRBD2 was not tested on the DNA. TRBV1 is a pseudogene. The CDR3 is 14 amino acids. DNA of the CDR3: TGCACCAGCAGCCACGTCGACGGAGCCTACGAGCAGTACTTC. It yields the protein CTSSHVDGAYEQYF.

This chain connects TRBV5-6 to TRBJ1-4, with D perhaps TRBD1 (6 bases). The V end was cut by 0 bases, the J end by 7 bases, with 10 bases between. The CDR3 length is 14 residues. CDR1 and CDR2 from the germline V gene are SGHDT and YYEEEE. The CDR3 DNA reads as TGTGCCAGCAGCTTGGCCAGGGGTTTTGAAAAACTGTTTTTT. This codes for CASSLARGFEKLFF.

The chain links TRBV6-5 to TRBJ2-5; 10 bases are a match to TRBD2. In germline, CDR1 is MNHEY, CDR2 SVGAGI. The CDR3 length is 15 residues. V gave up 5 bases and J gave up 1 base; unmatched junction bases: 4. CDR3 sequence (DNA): TGTGCCAGCAGTCGAGCGGGAGGGGGCCAAGAGACCCAGTACTTC. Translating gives CASSRAGGGQETQYF.

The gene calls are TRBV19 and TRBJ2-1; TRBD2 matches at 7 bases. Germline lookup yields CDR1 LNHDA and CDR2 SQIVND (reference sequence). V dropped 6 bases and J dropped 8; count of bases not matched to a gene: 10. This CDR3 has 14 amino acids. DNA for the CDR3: TGTGCCAGTAGAGGGCTAGCGGTCGGGCATGAGCAGTTCTTC. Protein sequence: CASRGLAVGHEQFF.

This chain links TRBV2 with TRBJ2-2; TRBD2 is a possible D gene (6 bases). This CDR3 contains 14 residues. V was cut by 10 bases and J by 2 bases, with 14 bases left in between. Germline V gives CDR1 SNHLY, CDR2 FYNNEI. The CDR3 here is CATSGTFNTGELFF. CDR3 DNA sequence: TGTGCCACCTCAGGGACTTTCAACACCGGGGAGCTGTTTTTT.

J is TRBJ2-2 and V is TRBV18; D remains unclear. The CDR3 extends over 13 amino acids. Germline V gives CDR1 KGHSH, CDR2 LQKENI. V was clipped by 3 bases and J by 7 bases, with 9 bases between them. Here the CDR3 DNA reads TGTGCCAGCTCACCTCCGAGTCGCGGGGAGCTGTTTTTT. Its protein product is CASSPPSRGELFF.

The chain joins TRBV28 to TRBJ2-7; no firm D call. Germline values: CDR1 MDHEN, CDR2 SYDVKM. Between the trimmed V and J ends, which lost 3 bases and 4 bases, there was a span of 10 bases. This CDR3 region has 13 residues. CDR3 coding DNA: TGTGCCAGCAGTTTCGTTTCGGGTTACGAGCAGTACTTC. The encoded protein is CASSFVSGYEQYF.

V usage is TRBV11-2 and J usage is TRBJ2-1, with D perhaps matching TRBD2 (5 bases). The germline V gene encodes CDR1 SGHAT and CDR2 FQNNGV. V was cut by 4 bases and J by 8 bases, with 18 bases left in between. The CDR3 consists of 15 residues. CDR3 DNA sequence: TGTGCCAGCAGCTCAAGGCCGGGCGGGTTCGATGAGCAGTTCTTC. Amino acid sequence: CASSSRPGGFDEQFF. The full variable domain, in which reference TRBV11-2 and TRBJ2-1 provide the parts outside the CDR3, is EAGVAQSPRYKIIEKRQSVAFWCNPISGHATLYWYQQILGQGPKLLIQFQNNGVVDDSQLPKDRFSAERLKGVDSTLKIQPAKLEDSAVYLCASSSRPGGFDEQFFGPGTRLTVL.

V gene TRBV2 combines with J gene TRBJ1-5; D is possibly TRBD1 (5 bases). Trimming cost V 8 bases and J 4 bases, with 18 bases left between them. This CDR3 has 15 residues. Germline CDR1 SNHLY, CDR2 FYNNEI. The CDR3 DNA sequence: TGTGCCAGCTCGAAGGGTGGGGACTCGAATCAGCCCCAGCATTTT. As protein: CASSKGGDSNQPQHF.